This T cell receptor beta chain is from a study of T cells in Graves' hyperthyroidism and ophthalmopathy. Study at large: At initial diagnosis, before any treatment had begun, peripheral blood was obtained.

This clonotype has ten or more counts. Its antigen is still unknown. Study-level results: Ophthalmopathy stood apart from stable hyperthyroidism in a 13 V-J model.

RNA transcripts served as the template for amplifying TCR beta CDR3 regions. HTBI primers were employed in a first-round RT-PCR of the TCR CDR3. Each CDR3 protein gets one entry after TCRdb re-called the multiplex PCR reads with MiXCR. The sample contains roughly 840,000 distinct CDR3 sequences, roughly 40% of which appear only once. The TCR was taken from a man aged 18 to 29 with Graves' hyperthyroidism. Sequenced sample: blood.

Here the CDR3 reads CASSRTSGSTGELFF. The CDR3 DNA follows: TGTGCCAGCAGCCGGACTAGCGGGAGCACCGGGGAGCTGTTTTTT. The J gene is TRBJ2-2, the V gene TRBV7-6; TRBD2 matches 13 bases. After removal of 5 bases from V and 4 bases from J, the junction contained 1 base not matched to a gene. The CDR3 totals 15 residues. Germline V gene sequence: CDR1 SGHVS, CDR2 FNYEAQ.